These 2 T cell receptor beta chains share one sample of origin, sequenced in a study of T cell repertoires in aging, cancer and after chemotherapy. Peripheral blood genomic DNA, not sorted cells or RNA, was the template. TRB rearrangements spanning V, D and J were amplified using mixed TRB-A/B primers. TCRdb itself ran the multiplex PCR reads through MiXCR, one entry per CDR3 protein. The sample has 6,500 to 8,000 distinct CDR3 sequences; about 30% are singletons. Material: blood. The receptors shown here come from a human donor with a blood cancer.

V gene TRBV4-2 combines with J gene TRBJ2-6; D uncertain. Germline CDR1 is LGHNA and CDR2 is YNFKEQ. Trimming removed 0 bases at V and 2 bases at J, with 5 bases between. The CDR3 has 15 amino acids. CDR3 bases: TGTGCCAGCAGCCAAGATACTGCTGGGGCCAACGTCCTGACTTTC. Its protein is CASSQDTAGANVLTF.

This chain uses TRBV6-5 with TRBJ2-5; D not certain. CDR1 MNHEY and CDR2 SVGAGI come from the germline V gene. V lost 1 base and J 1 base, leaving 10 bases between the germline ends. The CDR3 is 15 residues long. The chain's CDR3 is CASSYWVLGQETQYF. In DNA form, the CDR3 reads TGTGCCAGCAGTTACTGGGTTTTGGGCCAAGAGACCCAGTACTTC.